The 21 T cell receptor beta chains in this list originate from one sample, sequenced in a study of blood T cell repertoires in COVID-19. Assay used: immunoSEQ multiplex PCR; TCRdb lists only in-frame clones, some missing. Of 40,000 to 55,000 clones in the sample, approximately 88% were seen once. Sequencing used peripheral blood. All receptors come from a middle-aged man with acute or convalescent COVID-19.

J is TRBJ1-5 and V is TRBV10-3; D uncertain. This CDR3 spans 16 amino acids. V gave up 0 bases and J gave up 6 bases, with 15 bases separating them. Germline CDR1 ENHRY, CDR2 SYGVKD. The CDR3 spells CAISESPNFGGQPQHF. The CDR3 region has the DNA TGTGCCATCAGTGAGTCACCGAACTTCGGCGGTCAGCCCCAGCATTTT.

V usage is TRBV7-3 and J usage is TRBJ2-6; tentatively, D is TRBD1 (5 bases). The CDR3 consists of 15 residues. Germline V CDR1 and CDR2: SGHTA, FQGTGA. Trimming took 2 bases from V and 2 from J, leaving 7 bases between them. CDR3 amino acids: CASSLSGPGANVLTF. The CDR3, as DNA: TGTGCCAGCAGCTTATCAGGGCCTGGGGCCAACGTCCTGACTTTC.

The CDR3 bases are TGTGCCAGCAGTGAAAGAGGGTCGGTAGCGGGATACAATGAGCAGTTCTTC. Amino acids: CASSERGSVAGYNEQFF. The rearrangement links TRBV2 to TRBJ2-1, with 8 bases lining up with TRBD2. The CDR3 has 17 residues. The germline gives CDR1 SNHLY, CDR2 FYNNEI. V was pared by 2 bases and J by 4 bases, with 10 bases of the junction left unmatched.

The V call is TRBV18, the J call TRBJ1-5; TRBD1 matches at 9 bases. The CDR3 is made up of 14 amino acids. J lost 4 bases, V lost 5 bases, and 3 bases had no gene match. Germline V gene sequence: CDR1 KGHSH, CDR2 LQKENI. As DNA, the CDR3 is TGTGCCAGCTCATCAGGACAGGGGAATCAGCCCCAGCATTTT. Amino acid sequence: CASSSGQGNQPQHF. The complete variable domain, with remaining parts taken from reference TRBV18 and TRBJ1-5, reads NAGVMQNPRHLVRRRGQEARLRCSPMKGHSHVYWYRQLPEEGLKFMVYLQKENIIDESGMPKERFSAEFPKEGPSILRIQQVVRGDSAAYFCASSSGQGNQPQHFGDGTRLSIL.

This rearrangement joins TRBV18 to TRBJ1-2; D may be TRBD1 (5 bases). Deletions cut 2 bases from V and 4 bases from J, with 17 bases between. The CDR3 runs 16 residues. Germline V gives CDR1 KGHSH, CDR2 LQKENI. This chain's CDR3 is CASSPNSGRDGYGYTF. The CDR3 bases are TGTGCCAGCTCACCAAACTCGGGGAGGGACGGCTATGGCTACACCTTC.

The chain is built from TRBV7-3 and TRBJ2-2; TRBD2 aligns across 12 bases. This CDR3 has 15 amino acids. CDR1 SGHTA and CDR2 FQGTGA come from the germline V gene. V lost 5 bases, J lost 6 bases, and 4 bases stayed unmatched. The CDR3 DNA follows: TGTGCCAGCAGCCATACTAGCGGGAGGTCCGGGGAGCTGTTTTTT. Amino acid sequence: CASSHTSGRSGELFF.

The CDR3 region is CASTLGGNSPLHF. The CDR3 DNA reads as TGTGCCAGTACCCTAGGCGGTAATTCACCCCTCCACTTT. J is TRBJ1-6 and V is TRBV19, with unresolved D. Germline-derived CDR1 and CDR2 are LNHDA and SQIVND (reference sequence). The germline V and J ends were trimmed by 7 bases and 6 bases, with 10 bases remaining between them. There are 13 residues in the CDR3. Supplemented by reference TRBV19 and TRBJ1-6, the full variable domain reads DGGITQSPKYLFRKEGQNVTLSCEQNLNHDAMYWYRQDPGQGLRLIYYSQIVNDFQKGDIAEGYSVSREKKESFPLTVTSAQKNPTAFYLCASTLGGNSPLHFGNGTRLTVT.

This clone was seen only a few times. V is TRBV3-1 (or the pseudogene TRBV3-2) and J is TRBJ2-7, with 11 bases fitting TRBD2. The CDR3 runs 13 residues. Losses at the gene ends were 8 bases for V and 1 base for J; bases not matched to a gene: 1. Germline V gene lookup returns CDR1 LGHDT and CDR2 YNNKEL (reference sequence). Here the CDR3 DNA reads TGTGCCAGCGGGACTAGCGGTTCCTACGAGCAGTACTTC. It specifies CASGTSGSYEQYF.

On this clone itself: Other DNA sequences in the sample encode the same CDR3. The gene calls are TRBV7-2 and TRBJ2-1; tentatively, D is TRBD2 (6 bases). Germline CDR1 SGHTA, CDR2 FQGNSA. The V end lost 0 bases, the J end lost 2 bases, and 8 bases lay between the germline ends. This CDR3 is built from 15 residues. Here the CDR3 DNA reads TGTGCCAGCAGCTTAGCGGGGGGACCCTACAATGAGCAGTTCTTC. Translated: CASSLAGGPYNEQFF.

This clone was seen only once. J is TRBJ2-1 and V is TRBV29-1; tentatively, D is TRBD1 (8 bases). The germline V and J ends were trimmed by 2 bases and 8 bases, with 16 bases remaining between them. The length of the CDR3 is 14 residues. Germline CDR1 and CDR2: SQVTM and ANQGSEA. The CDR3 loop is CSVETGGGRYEQFF. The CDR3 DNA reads TGCAGCGTTGAAACAGGGGGGGGCCGATATGAGCAGTTCTTC.

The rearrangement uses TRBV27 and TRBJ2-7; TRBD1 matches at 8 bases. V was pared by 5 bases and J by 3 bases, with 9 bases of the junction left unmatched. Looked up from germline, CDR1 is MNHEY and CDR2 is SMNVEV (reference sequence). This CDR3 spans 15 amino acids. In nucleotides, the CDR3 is TGTGCCAGCAGTCACGAGCCGGGACAGGTCTACGAGCAGTACTTC. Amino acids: CASSHEPGQVYEQYF.

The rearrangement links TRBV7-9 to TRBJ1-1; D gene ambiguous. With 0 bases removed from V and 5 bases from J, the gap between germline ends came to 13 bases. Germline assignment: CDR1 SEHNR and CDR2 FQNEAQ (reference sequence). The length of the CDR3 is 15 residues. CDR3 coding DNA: TGTGCCAGCAGCTTAGCGAACGGGGAAAGGACTGAAGCTTTCTTT. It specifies CASSLANGERTEAFF.

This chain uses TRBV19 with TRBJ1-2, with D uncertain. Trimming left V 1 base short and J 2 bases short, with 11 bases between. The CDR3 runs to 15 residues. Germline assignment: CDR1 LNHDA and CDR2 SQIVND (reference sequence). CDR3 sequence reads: CASSIGPRGNYGYTF. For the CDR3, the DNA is TGTGCCAGTAGTATAGGGCCCCGAGGGAACTATGGCTACACCTTC.

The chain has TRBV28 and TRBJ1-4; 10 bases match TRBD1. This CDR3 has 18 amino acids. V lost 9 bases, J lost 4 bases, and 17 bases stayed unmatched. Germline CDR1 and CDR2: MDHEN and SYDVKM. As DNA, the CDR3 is TGTGCCAGTCTAAAAAACCGGGACAGGGGATTCCGTAATGAAAAACTGTTTTTT. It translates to CASLKNRDRGFRNEKLFF.

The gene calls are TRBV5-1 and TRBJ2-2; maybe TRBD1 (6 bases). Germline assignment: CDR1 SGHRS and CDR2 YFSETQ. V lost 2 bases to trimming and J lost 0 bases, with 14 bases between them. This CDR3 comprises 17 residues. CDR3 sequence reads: CASSLDRIRSNTGELFF. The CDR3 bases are TGCGCCAGCAGCTTAGACAGGATACGATCGAACACCGGGGAGCTGTTTTTT. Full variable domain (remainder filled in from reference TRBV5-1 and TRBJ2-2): KAGVTQTPRYLIKTRGQQVTLSCSPISGHRSVSWYQQTPGQGLQFLFEYFSETQRNKGNFPGRFSGRQFSNSRSEMNVSTLELGDSALYLCASSLDRIRSNTGELFFGEGSRLTVL.

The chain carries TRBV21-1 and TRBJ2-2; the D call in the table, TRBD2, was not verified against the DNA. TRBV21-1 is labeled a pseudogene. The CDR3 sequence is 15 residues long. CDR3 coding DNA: TGTGCCAGCAGCCTCGAGAGGTCATACACCGGGGAGCTGTTTTTT. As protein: CASSLERSYTGELFF.

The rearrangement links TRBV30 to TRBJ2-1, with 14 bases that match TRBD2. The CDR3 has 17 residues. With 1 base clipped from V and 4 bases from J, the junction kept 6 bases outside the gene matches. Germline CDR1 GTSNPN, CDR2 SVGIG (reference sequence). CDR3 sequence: CAWSEGLAGELYNEQFF. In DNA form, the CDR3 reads TGTGCCTGGAGTGAGGGACTAGCGGGAGAACTTTACAATGAGCAGTTCTTC.

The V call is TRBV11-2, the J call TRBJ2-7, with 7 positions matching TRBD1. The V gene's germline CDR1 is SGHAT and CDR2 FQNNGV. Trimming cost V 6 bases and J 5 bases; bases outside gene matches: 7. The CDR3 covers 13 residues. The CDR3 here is CASSHRGRDEQYF. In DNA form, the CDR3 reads TGTGCCAGCAGTCACAGGGGTAGGGACGAGCAGTACTTC.

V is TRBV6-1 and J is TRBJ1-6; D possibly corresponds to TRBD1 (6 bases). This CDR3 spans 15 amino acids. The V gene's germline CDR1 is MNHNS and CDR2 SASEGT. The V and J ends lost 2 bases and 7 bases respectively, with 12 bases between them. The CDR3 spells CASSETQGSNSPLHF. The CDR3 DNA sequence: TGTGCCAGCAGTGAAACTCAGGGGAGCAATTCACCCCTCCACTTT.

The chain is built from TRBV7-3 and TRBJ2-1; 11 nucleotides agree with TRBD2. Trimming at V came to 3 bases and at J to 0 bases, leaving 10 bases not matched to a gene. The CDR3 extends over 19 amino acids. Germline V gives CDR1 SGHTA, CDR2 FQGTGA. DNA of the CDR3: TGTGCCAGCAGCTTTACTAGCGGGGGTTTCTTAAGCTCCTACAATGAGCAGTTCTTC. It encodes CASSFTSGGFLSSYNEQFF. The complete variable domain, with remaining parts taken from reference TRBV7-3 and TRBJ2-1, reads GAGVSQTPSNKVTEKGKYVELRCDPISGHTALYWYRQSLGQGPEFLIYFQGTGAADDSGLPNDRFFAVRPEGSVSTLKIQRTERGDSAVYLCASSFTSGGFLSSYNEQFFGPGTRLTVL.

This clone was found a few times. CDR3 sequence: CASSGGGPAGELFF. The CDR3 DNA reads TGTGCCAGCAGCGGGGGGGGCCCGGCCGGGGAGCTGTTTTTT. The chain couples TRBV3-1 (or the pseudogene TRBV3-2) to TRBJ2-2; D might be TRBD2 (7 bases). Trimming shortened V by 5 bases and J by 6 bases, and 13 bases separated the two germline ends. The CDR3 length is 14 residues. Looked up from germline, CDR1 is LGHDT and CDR2 is YNNKEL (reference sequence).